Presented here are 29 T cell receptor beta chains from one specimen sequenced in a study of identical twins. TCRdb reanalysed the 5' RACE reads using MiXCR and keeps one entry per CDR3 protein. The data hold some 730,000 distinct CDR3 sequences, with roughly 18% observed a single time. Separately, the same data were catalogued under a study of T cells expressing NK-cell markers.

The sequenced material came from PBMCs. The receptors were sampled from a woman aged 18-29 years in good health.

The gene calls are TRBV20-1 and TRBJ2-5, with TRBD1 as a possible D gene (5 bases). The V gene lost 5 bases and the J gene lost 5 bases, with 15 bases spanning the gap. The CDR3 covers 13 residues. Looked up from germline, CDR1 is DFQATT and CDR2 is SNEGSKA (reference sequence). In DNA, the CDR3 is TGCAGTGCTGCTGACAAGGGGCGGGAGACCCAGTACTTC. Translation gives CSAADKGRETQYF.

The chain recombines TRBV14 with TRBJ2-1, with D perhaps matching TRBD2 (5 bases). This CDR3 spans 12 amino acids. Trimming removed 0 bases from V and 13 bases from J, with 10 bases in between. Germline V gene sequence: CDR1 SGHDN, CDR2 FVKESK. This CDR3 reads CASSQEGRSQFF. The CDR3, as DNA: TGTGCCAGCAGCCAAGAGGGGAGATCCCAGTTCTTC.

CDR3 bases: TGTGCCAGCAGACTTACGCAGGGGGGGACTTCCTCCTACGAGCAGTACTTC. Translated, it gives CASRLTQGGTSSYEQYF. The chain employs TRBV5-5 and TRBJ2-7; TRBD1 or TRBD2 may be the D gene (7 bases each). The CDR3 loop spans 17 amino acids. Germline V gene sequence: CDR1 SGHKS, CDR2 YYEKEE (reference sequence). Trimming left V 5 bases short and J 0 bases short, with 21 bases between. The full variable domain, with the rest looked up from reference TRBV5-5 and TRBJ2-7, is DAGVTQSPTHLIKTRGQQVTLRCSPISGHKSVSWYQQVLGQGPQFIFQYYEKEERGRGNFPDRFSARQFPNYSSELNVNALLLGDSALYLCASRLTQGGTSSYEQYFGPGTRLTVT.

This clonotype was seen only a few times. The V and J genes are TRBV3-1 and TRBJ1-1; D call uncertain. CDR3 length: 14 amino acids. Between the trimmed V and J ends, which lost 4 bases and 2 bases, there was a span of 11 bases. Per germline, CDR1 LGHDT and CDR2 YNNKEL (reference sequence). The CDR3 here is CASSPQILNTEAFF. The CDR3 DNA follows: TGTGCCAGCAGCCCACAGATATTAAACACTGAAGCTTTCTTT.

This rearrangement joins TRBV20-1 to TRBJ2-3; 10 positions agree with TRBD2. Germline lookup yields CDR1 DFQATT and CDR2 SNEGSKA (reference sequence). The CDR3 consists of 16 residues. Losses at the gene ends were 2 bases for V and 2 bases for J; bases not matched to a gene: 7. This CDR3 reads CSARSLLAGHTDTQYF. CDR3 coding DNA: TGCAGTGCTAGATCCCTACTAGCGGGACACACAGATACGCAGTATTTT.

CDR3 nucleotide sequence: TGTGCCAGCAGCCATAAGGGGGGACCACGCCCAAATGAGCAGTTCTTC. Amino acids: CASSHKGGPRPNEQFF. V and J are TRBV3-1 and TRBJ2-1; TRBD1 or TRBD2 may be the D gene (6 bases each). Trimming cost V 3 bases and J 7 bases, with 19 bases left between them. Per germline, CDR1 LGHDT and CDR2 YNNKEL (reference sequence). This CDR3 spans 16 amino acids.

This clonotype was counted between two and nine times. V usage is TRBV12-3 or TRBV12-4 and J usage is TRBJ1-1; TRBD1 matches 7 bases. Trimming removed 6 bases from V and 3 bases from J; junction bases left unmatched: 13. The CDR3 sequence is 16 residues long. The DNA of the CDR3 is TGTGCCAGCAGGACCCGACAGGGAAGTAAAGACACTGAAGCTTTCTTT. As protein: CASRTRQGSKDTEAFF.

This clonotype came up a few times. The chain recombines TRBV7-3 with TRBJ2-5; no clear D gene. Trimming left V 5 bases short and J 1 base short, with 11 bases between. The CDR3 is 14 amino acids. The germline gives CDR1 SGHTA, CDR2 FQGTGA. CDR3 bases: TGTGCCAGCAGCCATCCTGGTCCCCAAGAGACCCAGTACTTC. Its translation: CASSHPGPQETQYF. The full variable domain, completed using reference TRBV7-3 and TRBJ2-5, is GAGVSQTPSNKVTEKGKYVELRCDPISGHTALYWYRQSLGQGPEFLIYFQGTGAADDSGLPNDRFFAVRPEGSVSTLKIQRTERGDSAVYLCASSHPGPQETQYFGPGTRLLVL.

This clonotype was recorded at least ten times. V and J are TRBV6-6 and TRBJ1-1, with D perhaps TRBD1 (5 bases). V lost 7 bases and J lost 1, with 10 bases in between. The CDR3 consists of 13 residues. Per germline, CDR1 MNHNY and CDR2 SVGAGI (reference sequence). CDR3 residues: CASNNQGNTEAFF. As DNA, the CDR3 is TGTGCCAGCAATAACCAGGGGAACACTGAAGCTTTCTTT.

J is TRBJ2-1 and V is TRBV18; D unclear. In germline, CDR1 is KGHSH, CDR2 LQKENI. This CDR3 has 17 residues. Deletions cut 0 bases from V and 5 bases from J, with 17 bases between. The CDR3 DNA follows: TGTGCCAGCTCACCACCGCTACTACGCCAATTTAACAATGAGCAGTTCTTC. This translates into CASSPPLLRQFNNEQFF.

J is TRBJ2-7 and V is TRBV9, with D possibly matching TRBD1 (5 bases). The CDR3 length is 12 residues. The germline CDR1 and CDR2 sequences are SGDLS and YYNGEE. V was cut by 3 bases and J by 2 bases, with 6 bases left in between. CDR3 amino acids: CASSAQAYEQYF. DNA for the CDR3: TGTGCCAGCAGCGCACAGGCCTACGAGCAGTACTTC.

This chain connects TRBV7-2 to TRBJ2-5; no reliable D call. CDR1 is SGHTA and CDR2 is FQGNSA in the germline V gene. V shed 0 bases and J shed 5 bases, with 10 bases lying between them. The CDR3 is 14 residues long. The CDR3 loop is CASSLALLEETQYF. CDR3 DNA: TGTGCCAGCAGCTTAGCTCTCTTAGAGGAGACCCAGTACTTC. Filled out from reference TRBV7-2 and TRBJ2-5, the complete variable domain reads GAGVSQSPSNKVTEKGKDVELRCDPISGHTALYWYRQSLGQGLEFLIYFQGNSAPDKSGLPSDRFSAERTGGSVSTLTIQRTQQEDSAVYLCASSLALLEETQYFGPGTRLLVL.

This clonotype was detected a few times. This rearrangement joins TRBV9 to TRBJ2-3; possible D gene TRBD2, 6 bases. Germline CDR1 and CDR2: SGDLS and YYNGEE. Trimming shortened V by 4 bases and J by 0 bases, and 12 bases separated the two germline ends. The CDR3 sequence is 15 residues long. DNA of the CDR3: TGTGCCAGCAGCTTTAGCGGATTTAGCACAGATACGCAGTATTTT. Amino acid sequence: CASSFSGFSTDTQYF.

This clonotype was picked up many times. The rearrangement joins TRBV5-1 to TRBJ2-2; D call uncertain. The CDR3 extends over 16 amino acids. V gave up 1 base and J gave up 0 bases, with 10 bases separating them. The germline V gene has CDR1 SGHRS and CDR2 YFSETQ. The CDR3 sequence: CASSLFRGTNTGELFF. Written as DNA, the CDR3 is TGCGCCAGCAGCTTGTTCCGCGGCACGAACACCGGGGAGCTGTTTTTT.

The rearrangement links TRBV5-4 to TRBJ2-3, with 8 bases aligning to TRBD1. Germline assignment: CDR1 SGHNT and CDR2 YYREEE (reference sequence). V lost 4 bases, J lost 0 bases, and 7 bases stayed unmatched. The CDR3 sequence is 16 residues long. The CDR3 bases are TGTGCCAGCAGCGTTATAACAGGGGGAAGCACAGATACGCAGTATTTT. It encodes CASSVITGGSTDTQYF. The full variable domain, in which reference TRBV5-4 and TRBJ2-3 provide the parts outside the CDR3, is ETGVTQSPTHLIKTRGQQVTLRCSSQSGHNTVSWYQQALGQGPQFIFQYYREEENGRGNFPPRFSGLQFPNYSSELNVNALELDDSALYLCASSVITGGSTDTQYFGPGTRLTVL.

This clonotype was seen a handful of times. The CDR3 region has the DNA TGCAGTGCTAGATGGGCTAGCGGGGGGGCCTACAATGAGCAGTTCTTC. This sequence encodes CSARWASGGAYNEQFF. This chain uses TRBV20-1 with TRBJ2-1; 12 bases agree with TRBD2. Germline-derived CDR1 and CDR2 are DFQATT and SNEGSKA (reference sequence). Trimming removed 2 bases from V and 2 bases from J; junction bases left unmatched: 4. The CDR3 covers 16 residues.

V gene TRBV7-9 combines with J gene TRBJ2-1; D is ambiguous. V lost 5 bases, J lost 1 base, and 15 bases lay in between. Germline V gene data show CDR1 as SEHNR and CDR2 as FQNEAQ (reference sequence). The CDR3 consists of 16 residues. The CDR3 DNA is TGTGCCAGCAGCGACCCCCCTGGGGTTTCCTACAATGAGCAGTTCTTC. This codes for CASSDPPGVSYNEQFF.

This clonotype was seen a handful of times. This sequence joins TRBV7-9 and TRBJ2-2; no clear D gene. V gave up 5 bases and J gave up 2 bases, with 9 bases separating them. The CDR3 is made up of 14 amino acids. Looked up from germline, CDR1 is SEHNR and CDR2 is FQNEAQ (reference sequence). DNA for the CDR3: TGTGCCAGCAGCCACAACAGAAACACCGGGGAGCTGTTTTTT. Protein sequence: CASSHNRNTGELFF. The whole variable domain, remainder taken from reference TRBV7-9 and TRBJ2-2, is DTGVSQNPRHKITKRGQNVTFRCDPISEHNRLYWYRQTLGQGPEFLTYFQNEAQLEKSRLLSDRFSAERPKGSFSTLEIQRTEQGDSAMYLCASSHNRNTGELFFGEGSRLTVL.

Only a few counts were recorded for this clonotype. The CDR3 nucleotides are TGCGCCAGCAGCTTGGTCCAGATGAACACCGGGGAGCTGTTTTTT. Its protein is CASSLVQMNTGELFF. The rearrangement links TRBV5-1 to TRBJ2-2; D call uncertain. With 0 bases removed from V and 1 base from J, the gap between germline ends came to 7 bases. The germline CDR1 and CDR2 sequences are SGHRS and YFSETQ. The CDR3 is made up of 15 amino acids.

The chain recombines TRBV12-3 or TRBV12-4 with TRBJ1-1; 11 bases line up with TRBD1. The length of the CDR3 is 14 residues. V trimming: 10 bases; J trimming: 3 bases; junction bases outside the gene matches: 7. In nucleotides, the CDR3 is TGTGCCACCTCCGGGACAGGGGGTTACACTGAAGCTTTCTTT. It is translated as CATSGTGGYTEAFF.

The chain recombines TRBV14 with TRBJ2-7; D gene uncertain. Trimming took 2 bases from V and 3 from J, leaving 5 bases between them. The CDR3 runs to 12 residues. Germline values: CDR1 SGHDN, CDR2 FVKESK. CDR3 nucleotide sequence: TGTGCCAGCAGCCAAATGAGCTACGAGCAGTACTTC. Translation gives CASSQMSYEQYF.

The chain has TRBV6-6 and TRBJ2-1; D unresolved. V gave up 6 bases and J gave up 12 bases, with 12 bases separating them. The germline V gene encodes CDR1 MNHNY and CDR2 SVGAGI (reference sequence). The CDR3 consists of 11 residues. The CDR3 DNA is TGTGCCAGCAGAGAGACTGGCAGGCAGTTCTTC. This translates into CASRETGRQFF.

The rearrangement joins TRBV29-1 to TRBJ2-1, with no clear D. The CDR3 is 15 residues long. Trimming cost V 4 bases and J 2 bases, with 15 bases left between them. Germline CDR1 reads SQVTM; CDR2 reads ANQGSEA. The CDR3 sequence is CSVGILALPYNEQFF. CDR3 coding DNA: TGCAGCGTTGGAATTCTTGCACTTCCCTACAATGAGCAGTTCTTC.

The table lists this clonotype with a few counts. The rearrangement uses TRBV12-3 or TRBV12-4 and TRBJ2-2, with 10 bases that match TRBD2. The CDR3 is 15 residues long. J gave up 5 bases and V 6 bases, and 6 bases lay outside the gene matches. CDR3 protein: CASRIAGGSTGELFF. In DNA form, the CDR3 reads TGTGCCAGCAGAATAGCGGGGGGATCTACCGGGGAGCTGTTTTTT.

This clonotype appeared a few times. The chain employs TRBV6-4 and TRBJ2-1, with 9 bases fitting TRBD1. This CDR3 region has 13 residues. Unmatched junction bases numbered 5, after V lost 4 bases and J lost 10 bases. The germline CDR1 and CDR2 sequences are MRHNA and SNTAGT. The CDR3: CASSAGTGYEQFF. CDR3 sequence (DNA): TGTGCCAGCAGTGCCGGGACAGGGTACGAGCAGTTCTTC.

Only a few counts were recorded for this clonotype. The chain uses TRBV20-1 and TRBJ1-2; D is uncertain. Deletions cut 0 bases from V and 0 bases from J, with 8 bases between. From germline, CDR1 is DFQATT and CDR2 SNEGSKA (reference sequence). This CDR3 comprises 14 residues. This CDR3 reads CSAREMRANYGYTF. The CDR3 DNA sequence: TGCAGTGCTAGAGAAATGCGAGCTAACTATGGCTACACCTTC.

This clonotype was seen more than once but under ten times. The V and J genes are TRBV7-3 and TRBJ1-1; D possibly corresponds to TRBD1 (5 bases). Germline V gene lookup returns CDR1 SGHTA and CDR2 FQGTGA. The CDR3 is made up of 14 amino acids. V gave up 5 bases and J gave up 5 bases, with 15 bases separating them. The CDR3 DNA sequence: TGTGCCAGCAGCACCGGTCCTGGGGGAACTGAAGCTTTCTTT. Translated: CASSTGPGGTEAFF.

This clonotype was picked up a small number of times. The chain joins TRBV6-2 or TRBV6-3 to TRBJ2-5; D possibly corresponds to TRBD2 (6 bases). Between the trimmed V and J ends, which lost 0 bases and 3 bases, there was a span of 14 bases. The CDR3 is 16 amino acids. In germline, CDR1 is MNHEY, CDR2 SVGEGT. The CDR3, as DNA: TGTGCCAGCAGTTACTCGATTTCGACGGGAGAAGAGACCCAGTACTTC. Protein product: CASSYSISTGEETQYF.

The V and J genes are TRBV9 and TRBJ2-2, with TRBD2 as a possible D gene (6 bases). Trimming cost V 0 bases and J 3 bases, with 12 bases left between them. Looked up from germline, CDR1 is SGDLS and CDR2 is YYNGEE. CDR3 length: 16 amino acids. The CDR3 spells CASSVDWRADTGELFF. The CDR3, as DNA: TGTGCCAGCAGCGTAGATTGGAGGGCCGACACCGGGGAGCTGTTTTTT. Looking up the rest from reference TRBV9 and TRBJ2-2 gives the full variable domain: DSGVTQTPKHLITATGQRVTLRCSPRSGDLSVYWYQQSLDQGLQFLIQYYNGEERAKGNILERFSAQQFPDLHSELNLSSLELGDSALYFCASSVDWRADTGELFFGEGSRLTVL.